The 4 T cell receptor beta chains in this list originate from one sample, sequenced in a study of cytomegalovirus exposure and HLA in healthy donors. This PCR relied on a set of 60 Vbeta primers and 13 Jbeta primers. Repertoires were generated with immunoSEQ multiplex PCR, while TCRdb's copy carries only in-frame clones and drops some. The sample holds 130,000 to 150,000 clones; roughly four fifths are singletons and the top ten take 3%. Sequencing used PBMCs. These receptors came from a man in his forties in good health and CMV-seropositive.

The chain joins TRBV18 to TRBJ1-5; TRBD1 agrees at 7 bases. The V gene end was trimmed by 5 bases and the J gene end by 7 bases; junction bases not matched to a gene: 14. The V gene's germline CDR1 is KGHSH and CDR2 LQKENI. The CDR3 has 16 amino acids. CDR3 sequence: CASSSRRGEMMQPQHF. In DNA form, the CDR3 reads TGTGCCAGCTCATCCCGCAGGGGGGAAATGATGCAGCCCCAGCATTTT.

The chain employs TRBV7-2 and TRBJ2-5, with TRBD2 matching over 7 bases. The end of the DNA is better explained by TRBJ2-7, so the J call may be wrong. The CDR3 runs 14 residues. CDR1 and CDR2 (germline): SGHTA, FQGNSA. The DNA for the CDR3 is TGTGCCAGCAGCCCACAGATACTAGCGAACGAGCAGTACTTC. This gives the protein CASSPQILANEQYF.

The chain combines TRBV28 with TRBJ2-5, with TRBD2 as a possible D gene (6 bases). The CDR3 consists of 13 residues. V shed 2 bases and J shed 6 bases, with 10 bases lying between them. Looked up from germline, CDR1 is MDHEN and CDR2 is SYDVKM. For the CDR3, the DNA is TGTGCCAGCAGTTTAGAGGGGAGGAAGACCCAGTACTTC. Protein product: CASSLEGRKTQYF.

CDR3 nucleotides: TGTGCCAGCAGCTTGGTTTTAAGGACAGGGGATAATGGCTACACCTTC. Amino acid sequence: CASSLVLRTGDNGYTF. The V call is TRBV5-4, the J call TRBJ1-2, with TRBD1 identical over 9 bases. The junction had 9 bases not matched to a gene; V was cut back by 0 bases and J by 6 bases. CDR3 length: 16 amino acids. Germline-derived CDR1 and CDR2 are SGHNT and YYREEE (reference sequence).